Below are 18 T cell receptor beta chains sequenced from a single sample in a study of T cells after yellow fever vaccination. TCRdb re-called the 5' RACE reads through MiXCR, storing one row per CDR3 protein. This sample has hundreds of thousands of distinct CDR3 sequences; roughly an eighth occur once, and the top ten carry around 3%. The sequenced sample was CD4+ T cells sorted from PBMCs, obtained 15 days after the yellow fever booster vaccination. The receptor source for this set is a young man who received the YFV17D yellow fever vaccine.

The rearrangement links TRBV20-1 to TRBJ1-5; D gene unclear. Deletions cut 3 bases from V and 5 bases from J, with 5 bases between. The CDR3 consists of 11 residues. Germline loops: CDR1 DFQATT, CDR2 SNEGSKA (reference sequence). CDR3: CSASGDQPQHF. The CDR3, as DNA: TGCAGTGCTAGCGGTGATCAGCCCCAGCATTTT.

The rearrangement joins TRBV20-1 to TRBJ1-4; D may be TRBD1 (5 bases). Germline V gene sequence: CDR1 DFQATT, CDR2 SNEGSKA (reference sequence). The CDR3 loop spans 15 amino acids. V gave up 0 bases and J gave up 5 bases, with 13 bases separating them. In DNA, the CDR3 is TGCAGTGCTAGAGATCTCGTCAGGGCCAATGAAAAACTGTTTTTT. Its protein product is CSARDLVRANEKLFF.

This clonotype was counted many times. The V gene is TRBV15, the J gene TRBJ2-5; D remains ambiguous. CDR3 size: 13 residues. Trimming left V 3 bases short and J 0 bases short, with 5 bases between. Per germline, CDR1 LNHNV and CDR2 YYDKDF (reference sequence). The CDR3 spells CATSRTYQETQYF. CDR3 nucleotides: TGTGCCACCAGCAGGACGTACCAAGAGACCCAGTACTTC.

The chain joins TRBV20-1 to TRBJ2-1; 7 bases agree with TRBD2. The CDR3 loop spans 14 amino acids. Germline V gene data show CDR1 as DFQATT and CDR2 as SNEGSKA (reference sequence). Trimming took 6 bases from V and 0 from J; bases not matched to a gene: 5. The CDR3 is CSARPGGSYNEQFF. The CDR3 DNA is TGCAGTGCCCGGCCGGGGGGCTCCTACAATGAGCAGTTCTTC.

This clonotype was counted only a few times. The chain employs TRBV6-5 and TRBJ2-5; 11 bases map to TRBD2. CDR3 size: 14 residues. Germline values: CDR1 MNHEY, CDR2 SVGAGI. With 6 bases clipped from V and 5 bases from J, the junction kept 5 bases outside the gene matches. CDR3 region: CASRLAGVSETQYF. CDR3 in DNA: TGTGCCAGCAGACTAGCGGGGGTGTCCGAGACCCAGTACTTC.

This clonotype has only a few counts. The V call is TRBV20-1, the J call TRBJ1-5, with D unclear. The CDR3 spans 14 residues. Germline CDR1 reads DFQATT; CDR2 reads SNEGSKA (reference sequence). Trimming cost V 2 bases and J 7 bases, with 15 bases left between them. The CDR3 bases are TGCAGTGCTAGACCACCAGTGGGCGGGCAGCCCCAGCATTTT. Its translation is CSARPPVGGQPQHF.

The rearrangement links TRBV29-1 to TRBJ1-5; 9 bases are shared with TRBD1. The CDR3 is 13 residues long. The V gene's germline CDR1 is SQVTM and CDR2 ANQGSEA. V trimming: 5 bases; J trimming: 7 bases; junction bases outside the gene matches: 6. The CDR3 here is CSVRATGGQPQHF. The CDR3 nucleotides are TGCAGCGTTCGGGCAACAGGGGGCCAGCCCCAGCATTTT.

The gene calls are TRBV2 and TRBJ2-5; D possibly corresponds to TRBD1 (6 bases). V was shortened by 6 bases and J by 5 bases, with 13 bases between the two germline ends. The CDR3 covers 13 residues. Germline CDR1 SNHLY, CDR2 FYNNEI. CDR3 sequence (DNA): TGTGCCAGCAGCTGGGGGCATTTGGAGACCCAGTACTTC. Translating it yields CASSWGHLETQYF.

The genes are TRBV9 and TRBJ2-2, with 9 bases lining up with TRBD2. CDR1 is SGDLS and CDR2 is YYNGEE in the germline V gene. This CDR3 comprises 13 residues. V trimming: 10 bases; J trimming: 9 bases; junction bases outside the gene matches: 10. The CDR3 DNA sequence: TGTGCCTCCCGCGGTAGCGGGGGCCGGGAGCTGTTTTTT. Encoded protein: CASRGSGGRELFF.

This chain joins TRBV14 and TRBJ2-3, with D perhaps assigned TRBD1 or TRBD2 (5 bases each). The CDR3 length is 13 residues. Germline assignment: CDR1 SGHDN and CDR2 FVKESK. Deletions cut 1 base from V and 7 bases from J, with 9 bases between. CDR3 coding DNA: TGTGCCAGCAGCCAAGGGGACGAAAATACGCAGTATTTT. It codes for CASSQGDENTQYF.

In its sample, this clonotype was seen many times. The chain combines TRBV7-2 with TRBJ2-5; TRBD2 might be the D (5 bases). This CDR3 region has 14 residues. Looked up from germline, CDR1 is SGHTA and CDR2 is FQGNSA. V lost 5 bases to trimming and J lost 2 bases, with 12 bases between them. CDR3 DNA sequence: TGTGCCAGCAGCCCATCGAGGGCTCAAGAGACCCAGTACTTC. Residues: CASSPSRAQETQYF.

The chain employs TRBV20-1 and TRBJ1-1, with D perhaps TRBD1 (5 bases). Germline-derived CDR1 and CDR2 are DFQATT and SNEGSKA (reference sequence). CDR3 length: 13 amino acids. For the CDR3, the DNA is TGCAGCCCGTCCGGGGCACCCCCCACTGAAGCTTTCTTT. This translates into CSPSGAPPTEAFF.

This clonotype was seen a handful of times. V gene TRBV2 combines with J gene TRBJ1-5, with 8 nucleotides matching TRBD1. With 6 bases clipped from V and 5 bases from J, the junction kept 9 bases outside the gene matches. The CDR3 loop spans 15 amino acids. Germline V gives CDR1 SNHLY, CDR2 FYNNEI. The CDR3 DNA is TGTGCCAGCAGCGCCTCAGGGGGCCGATATCAGCCCCAGCATTTT. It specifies CASSASGGRYQPQHF. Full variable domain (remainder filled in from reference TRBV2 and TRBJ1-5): EPEVTQTPSHQVTQMGQEVILRCVPISNHLYFYWYRQILGQKVEFLVSFYNNEISEKSEIFDDQFSVERPDGSNFTLKIRSTKLEDSAMYFCASSASGGRYQPQHFGDGTRLSIL.

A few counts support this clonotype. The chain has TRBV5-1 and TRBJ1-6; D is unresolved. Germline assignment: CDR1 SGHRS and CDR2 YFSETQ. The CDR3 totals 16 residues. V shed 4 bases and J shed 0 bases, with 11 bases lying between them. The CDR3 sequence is CASSPGGSSYNSPLHF. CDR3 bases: TGCGCCAGCAGCCCGGGAGGGAGCTCCTATAATTCACCCCTCCACTTT. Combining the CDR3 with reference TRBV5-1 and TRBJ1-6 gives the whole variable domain KAGVTQTPRYLIKTRGQQVTLSCSPISGHRSVSWYQQTPGQGLQFLFEYFSETQRNKGNFPGRFSGRQFSNSRSEMNVSTLELGDSALYLCASSPGGSSYNSPLHFGNGTRLTVT.

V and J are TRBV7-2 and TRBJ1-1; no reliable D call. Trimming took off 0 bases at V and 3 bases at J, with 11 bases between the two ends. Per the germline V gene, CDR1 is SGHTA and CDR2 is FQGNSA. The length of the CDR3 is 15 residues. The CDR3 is CASSLAGLSHTEAFF. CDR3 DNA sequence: TGTGCCAGCAGCTTAGCGGGCTTGAGTCACACTGAAGCTTTCTTT.

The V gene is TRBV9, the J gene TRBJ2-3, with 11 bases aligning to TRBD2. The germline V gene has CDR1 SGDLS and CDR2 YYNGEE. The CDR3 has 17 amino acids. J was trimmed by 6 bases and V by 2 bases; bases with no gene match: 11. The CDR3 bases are TGTGCCAGCAGCGTGGGATTTAGCGGGGGGGCCTCTGATACGCAGTATTTT. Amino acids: CASSVGFSGGASDTQYF.

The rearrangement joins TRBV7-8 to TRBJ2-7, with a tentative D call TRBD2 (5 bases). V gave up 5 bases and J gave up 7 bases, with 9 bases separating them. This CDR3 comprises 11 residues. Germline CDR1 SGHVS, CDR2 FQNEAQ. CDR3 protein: CASSNRGEQYV. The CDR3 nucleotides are TGTGCCAGCAGCAACCGGGGAGAGCAGTACGTC.

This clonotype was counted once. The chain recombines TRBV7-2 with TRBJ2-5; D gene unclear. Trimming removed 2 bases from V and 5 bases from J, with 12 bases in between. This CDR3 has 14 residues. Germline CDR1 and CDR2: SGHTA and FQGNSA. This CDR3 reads CASSLYQRGETQYF. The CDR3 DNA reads TGTGCCAGCAGCTTATACCAGCGAGGTGAGACCCAGTACTTC.